This T cell receptor delta chain was recovered during a study of gamma-delta T cells after stem cell transplantation. This CDR3 region has 15 residues. Germline CDR1 reads TVYSNPD; CDR2 reads GDNSRS (reference sequence). Trimming took off 2 bases at V and 0 bases at J, with 16 bases between the two ends. TCRdb reanalysed the RT-PCR reads via CATT. The sample has 13,000 to 15,000 delta-chain clones, roughly 30% seen once. This clone was found a few times. J is TRDJ1 and V is TRDV3; D is perhaps TRDD3 (5 bases). The clonotype originates from a human donor. It is not recorded whose cells these are; they may come from a transplant donor. Sequenced input: gamma-delta T cells. CDR3 sequence: CAFWGDSPYTDKLIF. The CDR3 DNA sequence: TGTGCCTTTTGGGGAGATTCTCCGTACACCGATAAACTCATCTTT.